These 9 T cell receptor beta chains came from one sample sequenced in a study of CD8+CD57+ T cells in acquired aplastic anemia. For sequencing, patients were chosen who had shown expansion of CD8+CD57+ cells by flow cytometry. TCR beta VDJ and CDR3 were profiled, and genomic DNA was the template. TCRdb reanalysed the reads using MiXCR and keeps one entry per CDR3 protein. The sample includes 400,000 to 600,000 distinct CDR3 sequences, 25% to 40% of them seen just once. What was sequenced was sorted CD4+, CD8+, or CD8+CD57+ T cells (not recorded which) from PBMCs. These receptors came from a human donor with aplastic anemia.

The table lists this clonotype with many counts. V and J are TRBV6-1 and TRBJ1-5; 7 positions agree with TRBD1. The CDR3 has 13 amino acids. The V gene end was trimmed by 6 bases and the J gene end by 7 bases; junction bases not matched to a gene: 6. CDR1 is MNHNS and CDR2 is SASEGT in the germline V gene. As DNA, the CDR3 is TGTGCCAGCAGCCAGGGGGTAGGGCAGCCCCAGCATTTT. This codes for CASSQGVGQPQHF.

The CDR3 here is CASRQGLNTGELFF. DNA for the CDR3: TGTGCCAGCAGACAGGGACTAAACACCGGGGAGCTGTTTTTT. This sequence joins TRBV27 and TRBJ2-2; tentative D call: TRBD2 (7 bases). The CDR3 has 14 amino acids. V was trimmed by 6 bases and J by 2 bases, leaving 10 bases between them. In germline, CDR1 is MNHEY, CDR2 SMNVEV (reference sequence).

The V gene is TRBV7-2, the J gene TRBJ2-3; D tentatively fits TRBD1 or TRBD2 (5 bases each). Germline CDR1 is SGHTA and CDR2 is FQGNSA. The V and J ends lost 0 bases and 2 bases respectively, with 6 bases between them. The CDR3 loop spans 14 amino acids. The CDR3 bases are TGTGCCAGCAGCTTAGCGGGGGACACAGATACGCAGTATTTT. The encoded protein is CASSLAGDTDTQYF.

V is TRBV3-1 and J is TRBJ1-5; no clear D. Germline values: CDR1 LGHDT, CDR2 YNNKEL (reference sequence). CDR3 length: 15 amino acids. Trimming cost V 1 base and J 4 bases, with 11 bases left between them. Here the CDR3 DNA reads TGTGCCAGCAGCCAAGGTCCCGGAGGAAATCAGCCCCAGCATTTT. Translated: CASSQGPGGNQPQHF.

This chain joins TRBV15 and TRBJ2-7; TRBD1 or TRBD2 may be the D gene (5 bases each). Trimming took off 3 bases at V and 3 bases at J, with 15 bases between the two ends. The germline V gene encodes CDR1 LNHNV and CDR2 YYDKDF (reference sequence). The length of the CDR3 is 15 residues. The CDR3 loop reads CATSSGVGEHYEQYF. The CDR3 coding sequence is TGTGCCACCAGCAGTGGGGTGGGGGAGCACTACGAGCAGTACTTC.

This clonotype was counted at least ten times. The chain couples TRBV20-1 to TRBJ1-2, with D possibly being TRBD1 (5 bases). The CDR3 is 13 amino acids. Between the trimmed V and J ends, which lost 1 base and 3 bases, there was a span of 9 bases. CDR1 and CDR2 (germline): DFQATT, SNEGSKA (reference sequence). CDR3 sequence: CSARVQGHYGYTF. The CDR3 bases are TGCAGTGCTAGAGTCCAGGGACACTATGGCTACACCTTC.

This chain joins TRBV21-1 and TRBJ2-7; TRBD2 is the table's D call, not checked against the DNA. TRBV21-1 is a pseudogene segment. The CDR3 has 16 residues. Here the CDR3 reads CASSHPMTSGDYEQYV. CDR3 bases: TGTGCCAGCAGCCACCCGATGACTAGCGGGGACTACGAGCAGTACGTC.

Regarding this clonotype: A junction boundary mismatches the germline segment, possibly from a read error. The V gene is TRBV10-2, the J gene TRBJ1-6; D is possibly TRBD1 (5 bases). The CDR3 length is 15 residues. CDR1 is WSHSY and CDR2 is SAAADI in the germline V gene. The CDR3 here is CASSKQAELDSPLHF. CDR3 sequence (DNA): TGTGCCAGCAGTAAACAGGCAGAACTCGATTCACCCCTCCACTTT.

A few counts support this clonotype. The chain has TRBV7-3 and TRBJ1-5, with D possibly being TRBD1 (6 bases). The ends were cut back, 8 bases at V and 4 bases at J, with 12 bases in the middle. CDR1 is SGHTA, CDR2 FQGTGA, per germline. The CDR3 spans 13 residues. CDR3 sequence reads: CASGSTGNQPQHF. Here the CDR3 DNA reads TGTGCCAGCGGCTCGACAGGTAATCAGCCCCAGCATTTT.